The 15 T cell receptor beta chains in this list originate from one sample, sequenced in a study of long-term antiretroviral therapy in people with HIV. Version v3.0 of the immunoSEQ assay ran at survey level. Produced via immunoSEQ multiplex PCR; TCRdb's table is partial and in-frame only. The sample records around 26,000 clones, approximately 78% being singletons. The source was unsorted PBMCs, collected 2.9 years after starting antiretroviral therapy. These receptors all come from a man aged 50-60 years with HIV.

This chain links TRBV5-1 with TRBJ2-3; D not resolved. From germline, CDR1 is SGHRS and CDR2 YFSETQ. The germline V and J ends were trimmed by 0 bases and 3 bases, with 14 bases remaining between them. The CDR3 is made up of 16 amino acids. CDR3 nucleotide sequence: TGCGCCAGCAGCTTGGAAGTCGGATTTGGGACAGATACGCAGTATTTT. Translating it yields CASSLEVGFGTDTQYF.

This clone appeared once. This sequence joins TRBV4-3 and TRBJ1-5, with D maybe TRBD1 (5 bases). V lost 0 bases to trimming and J lost 3 bases, with 9 bases between them. CDR1 LGHNA and CDR2 YSLEER come from the germline V gene. The CDR3 spans 15 residues. The CDR3 nucleotides are TGCGCCAGCAGCCAAGAAGCGGGGGACAATCAGCCCCAGCATTTT. Its translation is CASSQEAGDNQPQHF.

This clone occurred once. This rearrangement joins TRBV6-5 to TRBJ1-3; no definite D call. The CDR3 totals 12 residues. Trimming left V 6 bases short and J 8 bases short, with 11 bases between. From germline, CDR1 is MNHEY and CDR2 SVGAGI. CDR3 nucleotide sequence: TGTGCCAGCAGAAGGCTAGGGCACACCATATATTTT. Protein product: CASRRLGHTIYF.

This chain links TRBV5-4 with TRBJ1-4, with a tentative D call TRBD1 (6 bases). CDR1 SGHNT and CDR2 YYREEE come from the germline V gene (reference sequence). This CDR3 spans 16 amino acids. V gave up 4 bases and J gave up 6 bases, with 19 bases separating them. The CDR3 DNA reads TGTGCCAGCAGCCCCGGTGGGGGGGCGAGGGATGAAAAACTGTTTTTT. Its protein is CASSPGGGARDEKLFF.

The J gene is TRBJ1-2, the V gene TRBV5-1, with 7 bases lining up with TRBD1. CDR3 length equals 16 residues. Trimming took 3 bases from V and 4 from J; bases not matched to a gene: 12. The germline V gene encodes CDR1 SGHRS and CDR2 YFSETQ. CDR3 bases: TGCGCCAGCAGCTCACTAGAGGGGGCGGATAGCTATGGCTACACCTTC. It specifies CASSSLEGADSYGYTF. Full variable domain (missing parts from reference TRBV5-1 and TRBJ1-2): KAGVTQTPRYLIKTRGQQVTLSCSPISGHRSVSWYQQTPGQGLQFLFEYFSETQRNKGNFPGRFSGRQFSNSRSEMNVSTLELGDSALYLCASSSLEGADSYGYTFGSGTRLTVV.

This chain uses TRBV27 with TRBJ2-5; the match to TRBD1 covers 7 bases. The CDR3 is 16 residues long. Per the germline V gene, CDR1 is MNHEY and CDR2 is SMNVEV (reference sequence). V lost 6 bases and J lost 5; bases outside the gene matches: 15. The CDR3 protein is CASRLQGTAPRETQYF. In DNA form, the CDR3 reads TGTGCCAGCAGACTGCAAGGGACAGCCCCCAGGGAGACCCAGTACTTC.

The rearrangement uses TRBV7-9 and TRBJ1-1; D is perhaps TRBD1 (5 bases). CDR1 and CDR2 from the germline V gene are SEHNR and FQNEAQ (reference sequence). CDR3 length: 18 residues. V was pared by 4 bases and J by 0 bases, with 21 bases between. This CDR3 reads CASSSPRGGGLVNTEAFF. Here the CDR3 DNA reads TGTGCCAGCAGCTCGCCTCGCGGGGGAGGTCTCGTGAACACTGAAGCTTTCTTT.

The chain recombines TRBV19 with TRBJ2-2; maybe TRBD2 (5 bases). CDR1 and CDR2 from the germline V gene are LNHDA and SQIVND (reference sequence). The CDR3 has 17 residues. V lost 6 bases to trimming and J lost 1 base, with 18 bases between them. The CDR3: CASRRGSYLENTGELFF. The CDR3 nucleotides are TGTGCCAGTAGACGAGGGAGCTACCTAGAGAACACCGGGGAGCTGTTTTTT.

The chain joins TRBV7-6 to TRBJ1-3, with D unresolved. The ends were cut back, 2 bases at V and 0 bases at J, with 8 bases in the middle. Germline CDR1 and CDR2: SGHVS and FNYEAQ. The CDR3 spans 15 residues. The CDR3 spells CASSLRASSGNTIYF. The CDR3 nucleotides read TGTGCCAGCAGCTTAAGGGCTTCCTCTGGAAACACCATATATTTT. Based on the CDR3 plus reference TRBV7-6 and TRBJ1-3, the full variable domain is GAGVSQSPRYKVTKRGQDVALRCDPISGHVSLYWYRQALGQGPEFLTYFNYEAQQDKSGLPNDRFSAERPEGSISTLTIQRTEQRDSAMYRCASSLRASSGNTIYFGEGSWLTVV.

This chain links TRBV5-6 with TRBJ1-2; unclear D gene. The V end was cut by 2 bases, the J end by 6 bases, with 8 bases between. Germline assignment: CDR1 SGHDT and CDR2 YYEEEE. CDR3 size: 12 residues. This CDR3 is CASSFLGNGYTF. CDR3 coding DNA: TGTGCCAGCAGCTTCCTAGGGAATGGCTACACCTTC.

This rearrangement joins TRBV4-3 to TRBJ2-1; either TRBD1 or TRBD2 may fit D (7 bases each). Looked up from germline, CDR1 is LGHNA and CDR2 is YSLEER. V was pared by 0 bases and J by 2 bases, with 17 bases between. CDR3 length: 18 amino acids. CDR3 loop: CASSQDPGGGGPYNEQFF. The CDR3 DNA reads TGCGCCAGCAGCCAAGATCCCGGGGGAGGGGGCCCCTACAATGAGCAGTTCTTC.

This clone was detected only a few times. The V call is TRBV2, the J call TRBJ1-6, with D hard to call. Between the trimmed V and J ends, which lost 7 bases and 9 bases, there was a span of 10 bases. CDR3 size: 12 residues. Germline V gene data show CDR1 as SNHLY and CDR2 as FYNNEI. Here the CDR3 DNA reads TGTGCCAGCACCCGGGCCCTTTCACCCCTCCACTTT. Its translation: CASTRALSPLHF. Drawing the rest from reference TRBV2 and TRBJ1-6, the complete variable domain is EPEVTQTPSHQVTQMGQEVILRCVPISNHLYFYWYRQILGQKVEFLVSFYNNEISEKSEIFDDQFSVERPDGSNFTLKIRSTKLEDSAMYFCASTRALSPLHFGNGTRLTVT.

This clone was recorded a few times. This chain links TRBV28 with TRBJ1-2; D is ambiguous. The CDR3 length is 11 residues. Trimming cost V 5 bases and J 4 bases, with 5 bases left between them. In germline, CDR1 is MDHEN, CDR2 SYDVKM. The CDR3 bases are TGTGCCAGCAGTAGCGCCTATGGCTACACCTTC. It specifies CASSSAYGYTF.

This clone was found once. CDR3 nucleotides: TGTGCCATGAGTTACAGATTCAATCAGCCCCAGCATTTT. Amino acids: CAMSYRFNQPQHF. V and J are TRBV6-5 and TRBJ1-5; D unresolved. The germline CDR1 and CDR2 sequences are MNHEY and SVGAGI. The CDR3 sequence is 13 residues long. V dropped 10 bases and J dropped 3 bases, with 13 bases sitting between them.

The rearrangement links TRBV27 to TRBJ1-1; tentative D call: TRBD1 (5 bases). The CDR3 consists of 15 residues. The V end lost 2 bases, the J end lost 0 bases, and 10 bases lay between the germline ends. Germline CDR1 and CDR2: MNHEY and SMNVEV (reference sequence). CDR3 bases: TGTGCCAGCAGTTTAGATGGGGGGATGAACACTGAAGCTTTCTTT. Amino acid sequence: CASSLDGGMNTEAFF.